The 16 T cell receptor beta chains below were found in one sample sequenced in a study of T cells of healthy individuals. MiXCR was run by TCRdb on the 5' RACE reads, yielding one entry per CDR3 protein. Counted here are nearly 100,000 distinct CDR3 sequences, approximately 15% occurring once; the ten biggest clones make up under 7.5%. Source of these receptors: a human donor in good health.

This clonotype was seen a handful of times. The V and J genes are TRBV10-3 and TRBJ2-7; D not certain. Germline-derived CDR1 and CDR2 are ENHRY and SYGVKD. This CDR3 has 14 amino acids. V lost 1 base to trimming and J lost 2 bases, with 9 bases between them. The CDR3 coding sequence is TGTGCCATCAGTGAGTGGGGTTGGGCCTACGAGCAGTACTTC. Encoded protein: CAISEWGWAYEQYF.

The J gene is TRBJ2-7, the V gene TRBV21-1; the D call in the table, TRBD1, was not verified against the DNA. TRBV21-1 is described as a pseudogene. This CDR3 has 12 residues. For the CDR3, the DNA is TGTCCTAGGACAGGGGGTTCCGACGAGCAGTACTTC. Protein sequence: CPRTGGSDEQYF.

The chain joins TRBV6-5 to TRBJ1-4; D unresolved. Germline V CDR1 and CDR2: MNHEY, SVGAGI. CDR3 length: 11 amino acids. Trimming took off 8 bases at V and 1 base at J, with 2 bases between the two ends. CDR3 sequence: CASGTNEKLFF. The CDR3 region has the DNA TGTGCCAGCGGAACTAATGAAAAACTGTTTTTT.

With respect to this clonotype: Given a much more abundant clone one base away, this may be a read error. The chain's CDR3 is CASSLTDSDAGANVLTF. CDR3 nucleotides: TGTGCCAGCAGTCTTACGGACAGTGACGCTGGGGCCAACGTCCTGACTTTC. The V and J genes are TRBV6-4 and TRBJ2-6, with D possibly matching TRBD1 (6 bases). CDR1 and CDR2 from the germline V gene are MRHNA and SNTAGT. Trimming took off 5 bases at V and 2 bases at J, with 16 bases between the two ends. This CDR3 is built from 17 residues.

This clonotype was recorded a few times. At one end the junction does not follow the germline gene, possibly because of a read error. The chain carries TRBV4-1 and TRBJ2-7; unclear D gene. The CDR3 has 13 residues. Germline lookup yields CDR1 MGHRA and CDR2 YSYEKL. The CDR3 sequence: CASSQVSVTDFIF. The CDR3 bases are TGCGCCAGCAGCCAAGTCTCAGTAACCGACTTCATCTTC.

This clonotype came up a few times. Here the CDR3 reads CASITRLAGDTQYF. The CDR3 nucleotides read TGTGCCAGCATCACGAGGCTAGCAGGAGATACGCAGTATTTT. This sequence joins TRBV2 and TRBJ2-3; D might be TRBD2 (5 bases). V lost 7 bases and J 5 bases, leaving 16 bases between the germline ends. The CDR3 covers 14 residues. CDR1 is SNHLY and CDR2 is FYNNEI in the germline V gene.

This clonotype was counted at least ten times. The chain links TRBV28 to TRBJ1-2; D gene ambiguous. The CDR3 covers 13 residues. Deletions cut 2 bases from V and 14 bases from J, with 18 bases between. Germline V lookup: CDR1 MDHEN, CDR2 SYDVKM. DNA for the CDR3: TGTGCCAGCAGTTTACGAGACGGCTTAAGGACTACCTTC. Translation: CASSLRDGLRTTF.

This chain joins TRBV5-1 and TRBJ1-1; a weak D match, TRBD1 (6 bases). The CDR3 length is 14 residues. V gave up 2 bases and J gave up 1 base, with 9 bases separating them. Per germline, CDR1 SGHRS and CDR2 YFSETQ. The DNA of the CDR3 is TGCGCCAGCAGCTTTTCAGGGGCGAACACTGAAGCTTTCTTT. Protein sequence: CASSFSGANTEAFF. The entire variable domain, with the rest obtained from reference TRBV5-1 and TRBJ1-1, is as follows: KAGVTQTPRYLIKTRGQQVTLSCSPISGHRSVSWYQQTPGQGLQFLFEYFSETQRNKGNFPGRFSGRQFSNSRSEMNVSTLELGDSALYLCASSFSGANTEAFFGQGTRLTVV.

J is TRBJ2-7 and V is TRBV11-2, with D perhaps TRBD1 or TRBD2 (6 bases each). V was shortened by 5 bases and J by 6 bases, with 17 bases between the two germline ends. The CDR3 has 14 residues. Germline V gene data show CDR1 as SGHAT and CDR2 as FQNNGV. For the CDR3, the DNA is TGTGCCAGCAGCCTTCTCAGGGGAGCGGGCGAGCAGTACTTC. It codes for CASSLLRGAGEQYF.

The gene calls are TRBV6-5 and TRBJ2-7, with TRBD2 as a possible D gene (5 bases). The CDR3 is made up of 17 amino acids. CDR1 MNHEY and CDR2 SVGAGI come from the germline V gene. Trimming shortened V by 0 bases and J by 2 bases, and 17 bases separated the two germline ends. The CDR3 DNA follows: TGTGCCAGCAGTTACTCCCGGGATCCCCATGTTGCCTACGAGCAGTACTTC. It is translated as CASSYSRDPHVAYEQYF.

With respect to this clonotype: A read error may produce the germline difference seen at one junction end. This rearrangement joins TRBV3-1 to TRBJ1-6, with no clear D. Per the germline V gene, CDR1 is LGHDT and CDR2 is YNNKEL (reference sequence). The CDR3 contains 15 residues. DNA of the CDR3: TGTGCCAGTAGCCGAGACGGAATAAATAATTCACCCCTCCACTTT. It encodes CASSRDGINNSPLHF.

This clonotype appeared a single time. The rearrangement uses TRBV20-1 and TRBJ2-7; TRBD1 matches 7 bases. Germline-derived CDR1 and CDR2 are DFQATT and SNEGSKA (reference sequence). The CDR3 totals 12 residues. With V trimmed by 6 bases and J by 2 bases, 4 bases remained unmatched. Here the CDR3 reads CSASDRAYEQYF. The CDR3, as DNA: TGCAGTGCCTCTGACAGGGCCTACGAGCAGTACTTC.

In this sample, this clonotype turned up a few times. This chain links TRBV15 with TRBJ2-7; no definite D call. The CDR3 sequence is 13 residues long. V gave up 0 bases and J gave up 5 bases, with 8 bases separating them. Looked up from germline, CDR1 is LNHNV and CDR2 is YYDKDF (reference sequence). The CDR3 DNA follows: TGTGCCACCAGCAGAGATGTAATAGACGAGCAGTACTTC. This encodes CATSRDVIDEQYF.

The chain links TRBV5-1 to TRBJ1-1; TRBD1 is a possible D gene (5 bases). The CDR3 sequence is 15 residues long. Germline V gene data show CDR1 as SGHRS and CDR2 as YFSETQ. The ends were cut back, 1 base at V and 1 base at J, with 11 bases in the middle. The CDR3 DNA follows: TGCGCCAGCAGCTTGACAGGAGGACGGAACACTGAAGCTTTCTTT. Translating it yields CASSLTGGRNTEAFF.

This clonotype has just a few counts. The chain carries TRBV18 and TRBJ2-5; D uncertain. Germline V gives CDR1 KGHSH, CDR2 LQKENI. V was pared by 3 bases and J by 2 bases, with 10 bases between. This CDR3 region has 14 residues. The DNA for the CDR3 is TGTGCCAGCTCACCTCCAGACGGGCAAGAGACCCAGTACTTC. Protein product: CASSPPDGQETQYF. The full variable domain, rest sourced from reference TRBV18 and TRBJ2-5, is NAGVMQNPRHLVRRRGQEARLRCSPMKGHSHVYWYRQLPEEGLKFMVYLQKENIIDESGMPKERFSAEFPKEGPSILRIQQVVRGDSAAYFCASSPPDGQETQYFGPGTRLLVL.

This chain connects TRBV2 to TRBJ1-1, with a possible D match to TRBD1 (6 bases). V was clipped by 7 bases and J by 2 bases, with 17 bases between them. The germline gives CDR1 SNHLY, CDR2 FYNNEI. CDR3 length: 15 residues. DNA of the CDR3: TGTGCCAGCACTTGGACAGTTGGGATAAACACTGAAGCTTTCTTT. It codes for CASTWTVGINTEAFF.